The subject of this entry is one T cell receptor beta chain. The antigen this receptor binds is unknown. From each donor, a roughly 2.5 ml peripheral blood sample was collected into PAXgene tubes and stored at -80 degrees C. Without any T cell sorting, total RNA was extracted from whole blood using the PAXgene blood miRNA kit on an automated QIAcube. Peripheral blood from monozygotic twin pairs, either concordant or discordant for inflammatory bowel disease, underwent deep TCRalpha and TCRbeta repertoire profiling that used unique molecular barcoding. For every twin pair, smoking habits were documented, and each individual was categorised as a current, former or never smoker. These data come from a study of monozygotic twins with inflammatory bowel disease (dated by TCRdb to the late 2010s). About the investigation overall: A total of approximately 30 monozygotic twin pairs were included in the full study, comprising nine German pairs (four IBD-concordant, five IBD-discordant) and 19 IBD-discordant Danish pairs. Within discordant pairs, disease-associated traits were sought mainly by comparing IBD patients with their genetically identical healthy co-twins. Each individual had, on average, about 151 000 unique TCRalpha sequences and 181 000 unique TCRbeta sequences available for analysis.

What the research found in general, with its limitations: IBD patients had lower TCRbeta repertoire diversity, measured by the inverse Simpson index, than their healthy co-twins. The analysis was unable to tell different T cell subtypes apart. No single strong signal or clonotype linked to IBD turned up in the results, so the idea that one exists was not supported. Fewer clonotypes were shared with other individuals by IBD patients than by healthy twins, most markedly in patients showing signs of disease activity. Because patients were on differing immunosuppressive treatments, the repertoires may have picked up extra background noise and inter-individual variability. Repertoire similarity did not differ between concordant and discordant twins, which could be due to limited statistical power.

The CDR3 covers 18 residues, taking in both the cysteine and the phenylalanine. No coding sequence is recorded. The CDR1 and CDR2 encoded by the germline V gene are MNHEY and SVGEGT. Preparation of the library involved 5' RACE. The input for every TCR library was 3500 ng of total RNA. cDNA was synthesized with SMARTScribe reverse transcriptase in eight separate reactions per sample. During cDNA synthesis, unique molecular identifiers containing a 6-nucleotide sample barcode were introduced by template switching. TCRalpha and TCRbeta cDNA was amplified in two nested PCRs of 16 and 9 cycles, and bead purification was carried out after each PCR. Before amplification, the cDNA was both treated with uracil DNA-glycosylase and purified with the QIAquick PCR purification kit. In the second PCR, Illumina TruSeq-compatible adapters and sample-specific barcodes were added. TapeStation and Qubit were used to check library quality and concentration, and roughly 5.5 ng of each library was pooled. Sequencing of the pooled libraries was done on an Illumina HiSeq2500 single-index Rapid Run using custom sequencing primers and 2 x 100 bp reads. The authors' analysis ran thus. MiGEC version 1.2.6 was used for UMI-based consensus assembly, which corrected PCR and sequencing errors. MiXCR version 2.1.1 was used for V(D)J alignment, clonotype assembly and CDR3 extraction. To normalise gene usage, clonotype sharing and MAIT/NKT TCR abundance, the analysis used the top 1000, 10 000 and 20 000 clonotypes per sample. Diversity was computed as the inverse Simpson index with the vegan R package after downsampling to 27 000 UMIs. Paired Mann-Whitney U tests were applied to discordant twin pairs, and Benjamini-Hochberg correction was used for multiple testing. After reprocessing by TCRdb, each CDR3 protein sequence is one entry, and no DNA is given. The V and J calls here are based on TCRdb, not the publication. This sample's clone table shows 300,000 to 450,000 distinct CDR3 sequences. 2.5% to 3% of the sample is taken by the ten largest.

The receptor was isolated from a human donor with ulcerative colitis or Crohn's disease, or a healthy co-twin of an affected twin (not recorded which). The sequence joins TRBV6-2 or TRBV6-3 to TRBJ2-7; TCRdb's D gene call, TRBD2, goes unchecked for lack of DNA. Sequenced sample: blood. The CDR3 loop reads CASSYHPHGLAGAYEQYF.